Following are 5 T cell receptor beta chains from one sample sequenced in a study of cytomegalovirus exposure and HLA in healthy donors. The protocol was immunoSEQ multiplex PCR, while the TCRdb copy is restricted to in-frame clones and leaves out a portion. The sample includes approximately 110,000 clones, roughly 94% of them seen just once. The specimen sequenced was PBMCs. Receptors were obtained from a young woman in good health and CMV-seronegative.

The chain joins TRBV18 to TRBJ2-5; TRBD2 aligns across 11 bases. The CDR3 is 14 amino acids. Unmatched junction bases numbered 6, after V lost 9 bases and J lost 3 bases. Germline assignment: CDR1 KGHSH and CDR2 LQKENI. The CDR3 DNA follows: TGTGCCAGTATCAGGGGACTAGCGGAAGAGACCCAGTACTTC. Translated, it gives CASIRGLAEETQYF. Variable domain in full (rest from reference TRBV18 and TRBJ2-5): NAGVMQNPRHLVRRRGQEARLRCSPMKGHSHVYWYRQLPEEGLKFMVYLQKENIIDESGMPKERFSAEFPKEGPSILRIQQVVRGDSAAYFCASIRGLAEETQYFGPGTRLLVL.

The chain couples TRBV6-5 to TRBJ1-5, with 7 bases fitting TRBD1. Germline lookup yields CDR1 MNHEY and CDR2 SVGAGI. Trimming removed 6 bases from V and 4 bases from J; junction bases left unmatched: 3. The length of the CDR3 is 13 residues. The CDR3: CASRDRLNQPQHF. CDR3 bases: TGTGCCAGCAGGGACAGGCTGAATCAGCCCCAGCATTTT.

The CDR3 nucleotides are TGTGCCTGGAGGTACAGGGGGAGTATGACTGAAGCTTTCTTT. Translating it yields CAWRYRGSMTEAFF. The J gene is TRBJ1-1, the V gene TRBV30, with 8 bases aligning to TRBD1. The germline V gene encodes CDR1 GTSNPN and CDR2 SVGIG (reference sequence). V dropped 3 bases and J dropped 5; count of bases not matched to a gene: 8. This CDR3 has 14 amino acids.

This chain links TRBV19 with TRBJ2-1; the match to TRBD2 covers 9 bases. This CDR3 has 16 residues. The germline gives CDR1 LNHDA, CDR2 SQIVND (reference sequence). The trim removed 7 bases at V and 7 bases at J, leaving 14 bases unmatched. The DNA for the CDR3 is TGTGCCAGTATTTCTGTGTTAGCGGGGGAGACGAATGAGCAGTTCTTC. Its translation: CASISVLAGETNEQFF.

The chain has TRBV28 and TRBJ1-3; D unresolved. The CDR3 length is 13 residues. The V gene lost 7 bases and the J gene lost 0 bases, with 7 bases spanning the gap. The germline gives CDR1 MDHEN, CDR2 SYDVKM. The CDR3 is CASTLSSGNTIYF. CDR3 in DNA: TGTGCCAGCACGCTTAGCTCTGGAAACACCATATATTTT.